The 28 T cell receptor beta chains below come from one sample, sequenced in a study of Graves' ophthalmopathy and Graves' hyperthyroidism. Amplified material comprised TCR beta CDR3 regions derived from RNA transcripts. First-round RT-PCR employed HTBI primers, with a second-round multiplex PCR after it. TCRdb re-called the multiplex PCR reads with MiXCR, one entry per CDR3 protein. The sample shows hundreds of thousands of distinct CDR3 sequences, around 21% of them seen only once. Sequencing was performed on peripheral blood. The receptor source for this set is a woman aged 18-29 years with stable Graves' hyperthyroidism.

This clonotype occurred many times. This sequence joins TRBV5-4 and TRBJ2-7; TRBD1 aligns across 8 bases. The V gene end was trimmed by 5 bases and the J gene end by 4 bases; junction bases not matched to a gene: 8. Germline CDR1 reads SGHNT; CDR2 reads YYREEE (reference sequence). This CDR3 comprises 14 residues. CDR3 DNA: TGTGCCAGCAGTTGGTCAGGGGGCAAATACGAGCAGTACTTC. Protein: CASSWSGGKYEQYF.

This clonotype was picked up many times. Written as DNA, the CDR3 is TGTGCCAGCAGCCCGGACCCCCAGGGAAACTATGGCTACACCTTC. This codes for CASSPDPQGNYGYTF. This sequence joins TRBV7-2 and TRBJ1-2; D perhaps matches TRBD1 (5 bases). The CDR3 covers 15 residues. The germline V gene encodes CDR1 SGHTA and CDR2 FQGNSA. Trimming took off 5 bases at V and 2 bases at J, with 15 bases between the two ends.

V and J are TRBV2 and TRBJ1-2; 10 bases are shared with TRBD1. With V trimmed by 7 bases and J by 6 bases, 2 bases remained unmatched. The CDR3 loop spans 12 amino acids. Germline assignment: CDR1 SNHLY and CDR2 FYNNEI. The CDR3, as DNA: TGTGCCAGCATGGGACAGGGGAATGGCTACACCTTC. It specifies CASMGQGNGYTF. Full variable domain (rest looked up from reference TRBV2 and TRBJ1-2): EPEVTQTPSHQVTQMGQEVILRCVPISNHLYFYWYRQILGQKVEFLVSFYNNEISEKSEIFDDQFSVERPDGSNFTLKIRSTKLEDSAMYFCASMGQGNGYTFGSGTRLTVV.

This clonotype showed up many times. The chain joins TRBV6-2 or TRBV6-3 to TRBJ2-7; tentative D call: TRBD2 (5 bases). Trimming took off 6 bases at V and 1 base at J, with 10 bases between the two ends. CDR1 and CDR2 from the germline V gene are MNHEY and SVGEGT. The CDR3 is 13 residues long. The CDR3, as DNA: TGTGCCAGCAGCCCCGGGGATTCCTACGAGCAGTACTTC. Translation: CASSPGDSYEQYF.

There are many counts of this clonotype. The chain recombines TRBV28 with TRBJ1-5; TRBD1 might be the D (6 bases). Germline V lookup: CDR1 MDHEN, CDR2 SYDVKM. Trimming left V 4 bases short and J 7 bases short, with 20 bases between. This CDR3 region has 16 residues. The CDR3 protein is CASSYAGRGTGQPQHF. The CDR3 region has the DNA TGTGCCAGCAGTTACGCGGGGAGGGGGACTGGCCAGCCCCAGCATTTT. The whole variable domain, filled in from reference TRBV28 and TRBJ1-5, reads DVKVTQSSRYLVKRTGEKVFLECVQDMDHENMFWYRQDPGLGLRLIYFSYDVKMKEKGDIPEGYSVSREKKERFSLILESASTNQTSMYLCASSYAGRGTGQPQHFGDGTRLSIL.

The chain has TRBV12-3 or TRBV12-4 and TRBJ1-6; D remains unclear. CDR3 length: 14 residues. Trimming left V 2 bases short and J 6 bases short, with 8 bases between. The CDR3 is CASSLTGRNSPLHF. For the CDR3, the DNA is TGTGCCAGCAGTTTAACCGGGCGTAATTCACCCCTCCACTTT.

This clonotype was found a few times. This chain links TRBV27 with TRBJ1-5; D remains ambiguous. Trimming removed 5 bases at V and 0 bases at J, with 11 bases between. The germline V gene has CDR1 MNHEY and CDR2 SMNVEV (reference sequence). The CDR3 sequence is 15 residues long. For the CDR3, the DNA is TGTGCCAGCAGTCCGTTATCTAGTAGCAATCAGCCCCAGCATTTT. Its translation is CASSPLSSSNQPQHF.

This clonotype was counted ten times or more. The V gene is TRBV6-1, the J gene TRBJ1-1; D might be TRBD1 (6 bases). Germline-derived CDR1 and CDR2 are MNHNS and SASEGT. The CDR3 has 13 residues. The V and J ends lost 7 bases and 6 bases respectively, with 15 bases between them. The CDR3 region has the DNA TGTGCCAGCACCCTCAGGGGAAGCTCTGAAGCTTTCTTT. This translates into CASTLRGSSEAFF.

There are a few counts of this clonotype. CDR3: CASSLAGGSVEQYF. Written as DNA, the CDR3 is TGTGCCAGCAGCTTAGCGGGGGGGTCGGTGGAGCAGTACTTC. The chain recombines TRBV13 with TRBJ2-7; 8 bases are a match to TRBD2. There are 14 residues in the CDR3. V trimming: 1 base; J trimming: 7 bases; junction bases outside the gene matches: 6. Germline V CDR1 and CDR2: PRHDT, FYEKMQ (reference sequence).

There are many counts of this clonotype. The chain combines TRBV9 with TRBJ1-1; 10 bases are a match to TRBD1. The germline CDR1 and CDR2 sequences are SGDLS and YYNGEE. The V segment lost 0 bases and the J segment 4 bases; nucleotides outside the gene matches: 3. The CDR3 is 15 residues long. The CDR3 sequence: CASSVGWTGGTEAFF. In DNA form, the CDR3 reads TGTGCCAGCAGCGTAGGTTGGACAGGGGGCACTGAAGCTTTCTTT.

In its sample, this clonotype was seen a few times. V and J are TRBV15 and TRBJ1-5; 8 nucleotides align to TRBD1. In germline, CDR1 is LNHNV, CDR2 YYDKDF (reference sequence). After removal of 4 bases from V and 2 bases from J, the junction contained 4 bases not matched to a gene. CDR3 length equals 15 residues. CDR3 nucleotide sequence: TGTGCCACCAGCAAGGACAGGGCGGGCAATCAGCCCCAGCATTTT. Its protein is CATSKDRAGNQPQHF.

This clonotype was seen at least ten times. The V and J genes are TRBV6-2 or TRBV6-3 and TRBJ1-5; a possible D gene is TRBD1 (5 bases). Germline V gene sequence: CDR1 MNHEY, CDR2 SVGEGT. V was trimmed by 6 bases and J by 7 bases, leaving 16 bases between them. The CDR3 contains 14 residues. Here the CDR3 reads CASSPAGGTQPQHF. The DNA for the CDR3 is TGTGCCAGCAGCCCCGCGGGGGGAACGCAGCCCCAGCATTTT.

This clonotype was counted at least ten times. This sequence joins TRBV12-3 or TRBV12-4 and TRBJ2-3; TRBD2 aligns across 10 bases. V was pared by 3 bases and J by 4 bases, with 7 bases of the junction left unmatched. The CDR3 length is 16 residues. The CDR3 reads CASSFLAGEVADTQYF. The CDR3 nucleotides are TGTGCCAGCAGTTTCCTAGCGGGAGAGGTGGCAGATACGCAGTATTTT.

This clonotype was picked up many times. V gene TRBV29-1 combines with J gene TRBJ1-1; maybe TRBD1 (5 bases). This CDR3 comprises 11 residues. Germline CDR1 reads SQVTM; CDR2 reads ANQGSEA. Trimming stripped 5 bases from V and 4 bases from J, with 8 bases between. The CDR3 reads CSVTGPTEAFF. The CDR3 DNA reads as TGCAGCGTTACAGGCCCCACTGAAGCTTTCTTT.

This clonotype was recorded many times. Here the CDR3 reads CASSYLSLQTQYF. Here the CDR3 DNA reads TGTGCCAGCAGTTACCTCTCCCTGCAGACCCAGTACTTC. The chain recombines TRBV6-2 or TRBV6-3 with TRBJ2-5; D is unresolved. CDR1 MNHEY and CDR2 SVGEGT come from the germline V gene. This CDR3 spans 13 amino acids. V lost 2 bases, J lost 6 bases, and 10 bases lay in between.

This clonotype came up a few times. This sequence joins TRBV27 and TRBJ2-2; D ambiguous. The CDR3 covers 15 residues. The ends were cut back, 2 bases at V and 4 bases at J, with 11 bases in the middle. Germline CDR1 is MNHEY and CDR2 is SMNVEV (reference sequence). The CDR3 region is CASSLNWRSTGELFF. Written as DNA, the CDR3 is TGTGCCAGCAGTTTAAATTGGCGCAGCACCGGGGAGCTGTTTTTT.

There are many counts of this clonotype. The V call is TRBV20-1, the J call TRBJ2-7; 8 bases align to TRBD2. The CDR3 length is 16 residues. V shed 3 bases, J shed 0 bases, and the junction held 10 bases outside the gene matches. The germline V gene has CDR1 DFQATT and CDR2 SNEGSKA (reference sequence). The CDR3 coding sequence is TGCAGTGCTAGCCCGACTAGCGCGACATACTCCTACGAGCAGTACTTC. As protein: CSASPTSATYSYEQYF.

Comments on this clonotype: Since the CDR3 does not end with the conserved phenylalanine or tryptophan, this likely comes from a read error. The J gene is TRBJ1-5, the V gene TRBV7-2; perhaps TRBD1 as D (5 bases). Germline-derived CDR1 and CDR2 are SGHTA and FQGNSA. CDR3 length: 15 amino acids. The V gene lost 5 bases and the J gene lost 5 bases, with 16 bases spanning the gap. In DNA, the CDR3 is TGTGCCAGCAGCCGCGGGCAGCCAGGGCATCAGCCCCAGCATTTA. Translated: CASSRGQPGHQPQHL.

V gene TRBV10-3 combines with J gene TRBJ1-1; possible D gene TRBD1, 5 bases. V was clipped by 6 bases and J by 2 bases, with 10 bases between them. The CDR3 consists of 13 residues. CDR1 and CDR2 from the germline V gene are ENHRY and SYGVKD. Here the CDR3 reads CAISSGINTEAFF. The CDR3 DNA reads TGTGCCATCAGCTCAGGGATCAACACTGAAGCTTTCTTT.

This clonotype was counted ten times or more. The V gene is TRBV11-2, the J gene TRBJ2-5; 12 bases map to TRBD2. CDR1 and CDR2 (germline): SGHAT, FQNNGV. V was pared by 6 bases and J by 5 bases, with 4 bases of the junction left unmatched. The CDR3 is 14 amino acids. As DNA, the CDR3 is TGTGCCAGCAGTCCACTAGCGGGAGGTGAGACCCAGTACTTC. It yields the protein CASSPLAGGETQYF. Full variable domain (missing parts from reference TRBV11-2 and TRBJ2-5): EAGVAQSPRYKIIEKRQSVAFWCNPISGHATLYWYQQILGQGPKLLIQFQNNGVVDDSQLPKDRFSAERLKGVDSTLKIQPAKLEDSAVYLCASSPLAGGETQYFGPGTRLLVL.

This chain uses TRBV20-1 with TRBJ1-5, with 10 bases aligning to TRBD1. Germline V gene sequence: CDR1 DFQATT, CDR2 SNEGSKA (reference sequence). The CDR3 length is 14 residues. V was clipped by 5 bases and J by 6 bases; unmatched bases: 7. The CDR3 DNA follows: TGCAGTGCTTCTGCGGACAGGGGGGGTCAGCCCCAGCATTTT. Its translation: CSASADRGGQPQHF.

On this clonotype itself: This may stem from a read error, because a much larger clone lies one nucleotide away. The chain couples TRBV13 to TRBJ2-7, with 7 nucleotides matching TRBD2. CDR3 length: 15 residues. V trimming: 5 bases; J trimming: 0 bases; junction bases outside the gene matches: 7. CDR1 PRHDT and CDR2 FYEKMQ come from the germline V gene (reference sequence). The CDR3 DNA reads TGTGCCAGCAGCCTGATAAGCGGGGCCTCCTACGAGCAGTACTTC. This translates into CASSLISGASYEQYF.

This clonotype was found a few times. The gene calls are TRBV20-1 and TRBJ2-7; possibly TRBD2 for D (5 bases). Germline V gene lookup returns CDR1 DFQATT and CDR2 SNEGSKA (reference sequence). The CDR3 runs 15 residues. The V gene lost 2 bases and the J gene lost 3 bases, with 17 bases spanning the gap. CDR3 bases: TGCAGTGCTAGATCCCATTTGAGCGGCTACTACGAGCAGTACTTC. Its protein product is CSARSHLSGYYEQYF.

This clonotype was recorded at least ten times. V usage is TRBV7-2 and J usage is TRBJ2-7, with 9 nucleotides matching TRBD2. CDR1 is SGHTA and CDR2 is FQGNSA in the germline V gene. V lost 3 bases, J lost 4 bases, and 4 bases stayed unmatched. This CDR3 is built from 14 residues. The CDR3 spells CASSLSTSGYEQYF. CDR3 DNA: TGTGCCAGCAGCTTGAGTACTAGCGGGTACGAGCAGTACTTC.

This clonotype was recorded a few times. This chain joins TRBV4-3 and TRBJ2-5, with TRBD1 as a possible D gene (7 bases). Germline V gene sequence: CDR1 LGHNA, CDR2 YSLEER. This CDR3 region has 16 residues. V shed 0 bases and J shed 2 bases, with 13 bases lying between them. The DNA for the CDR3 is TGCGCCAGCAGCCAAGAAAGGTCAGGGGGGCAAGAGACCCAGTACTTC. Translated: CASSQERSGGQETQYF.

Note on this clonotype: Compared with germline, one end of the junction differs, possibly owing to a read error. The chain combines TRBV25-1 with TRBJ2-5; 10 bases are shared with TRBD1. Germline values: CDR1 MGHDK, CDR2 SYGVNS. This CDR3 region has 18 residues. The CDR3: CASSESYRDRGDEETKYF. The CDR3 DNA follows: TGTGCCAGCAGTGAATCTTACCGGGACAGGGGAGATGAGGAGACCAAGTACTTC. Together with reference TRBV25-1 and TRBJ2-5, the CDR3 gives the full variable domain: EADIYQTPRYLVIGTGKKITLECSQTMGHDKMYWYQQDPGMELHLIHYSYGVNSTEKGDLSSESTVSRIRTEHFPLTLESARPSHTSQYLCASSESYRDRGDEETKYFGPGTRLLVL.

This clonotype appeared many times. The chain joins TRBV20-1 to TRBJ2-7; D gene ambiguous. The V end lost 0 bases, the J end lost 6 bases, and 18 bases lay between the germline ends. This CDR3 comprises 15 residues. CDR1 and CDR2 (germline): DFQATT, SNEGSKA (reference sequence). As DNA, the CDR3 is TGCAGTGCTAGAGATTTAAAACGGGCCCCCCTCGAGCAGTACTTC. It is translated as CSARDLKRAPLEQYF.

This clonotype has at least ten counts. The rearrangement joins TRBV28 to TRBJ2-7; the D gene is possibly TRBD2 (5 bases). This CDR3 has 13 residues. Germline values: CDR1 MDHEN, CDR2 SYDVKM. Trimming stripped 5 bases from V and 7 bases from J, with 15 bases between. CDR3 coding DNA: TGTGCCAGCAGTACTAACGAGGGCGGGGAGCAGTACTTC. As protein: CASSTNEGGEQYF. Together with reference TRBV28 and TRBJ2-7, the CDR3 gives the full variable domain: DVKVTQSSRYLVKRTGEKVFLECVQDMDHENMFWYRQDPGLGLRLIYFSYDVKMKEKGDIPEGYSVSREKKERFSLILESASTNQTSMYLCASSTNEGGEQYFGPGTRLTVT.